This T cell receptor beta chain was sequenced during a study of response to subunit inactivated influenza vaccine. This clonotype was detected many times. Its antigen is not identified. TCRdb used MiXCR to reprocess the RT-PCR reads, holding one entry per CDR3 protein. Of some 480,000 distinct CDR3 sequences in the sample, approximately 10% were seen once. The CDR3 loop spans 13 amino acids. Deletions cut 2 bases from V and 4 bases from J, with 6 bases between. Broader study findings: With each seasonal influenza vaccination, the authors suggested, few new T cells are recruited.

The rearrangement joins TRBV12-3 or TRBV12-4 to TRBJ1-5, with D hard to call. Sequenced here: PBMCs from blood, sampled around seven weeks after vaccination. The sequence was collected from a man aged 50-60 years who received an inactivated influenza vaccine. The DNA of the CDR3 is TGTGCCAGCAGTTTAACCGATAATCAGCCCCAGCATTTT. Protein product: CASSLTDNQPQHF.